The 8 T cell receptor beta chains below were found in one sample sequenced in a study of shared clonotypes between healthy human individuals. Assay used: immunoSEQ multiplex PCR; TCRdb lists only in-frame clones, some missing. The sample consists of roughly 2.1 million clones, 85% to 95% of them appearing once. Only CD45RO-negative cells positively selected for CCR7 counted as naive CD8 cells, so terminally differentiated effector memory CD45RA+ cells were excluded. The sequenced material came from naive CD8+ T cells from PBMCs. The receptor source for this set is a man younger than 35 in good health. Some clones in this sample may be carry-over from other donors' samples.

This CDR3 is CASSQGLLDTIYF. Here the CDR3 DNA reads TGTGCCAGCAGCCAAGGTCTTCTGGACACCATATATTTT. The V call is TRBV7-6, the J call TRBJ1-3; D not resolved. Germline V gene data show CDR1 as SGHVS and CDR2 as FNYEAQ. The CDR3 is 13 residues long. V shed 5 bases and J shed 8 bases, with 13 bases lying between them. The whole variable domain, filled in from reference TRBV7-6 and TRBJ1-3, reads GAGVSQSPRYKVTKRGQDVALRCDPISGHVSLYWYRQALGQGPEFLTYFNYEAQQDKSGLPNDRFSAERPEGSISTLTIQRTEQRDSAMYRCASSQGLLDTIYFGEGSWLTVV.

The genes are TRBV9 and TRBJ2-1, with a tentative D call TRBD1 (5 bases). Germline V gene lookup returns CDR1 SGDLS and CDR2 YYNGEE. V was clipped by 3 bases and J by 7 bases, with 8 bases between them. The CDR3 runs 12 residues. The CDR3 here is CASSARANEQFF. The CDR3 DNA follows: TGTGCCAGCAGCGCCAGGGCGAATGAGCAGTTCTTC.

The chain employs TRBV6-5 and TRBJ2-1, with TRBD2 as a possible D gene (6 bases). Germline CDR1 MNHEY, CDR2 SVGAGI. The CDR3 is made up of 15 amino acids. Trimming took off 6 bases at V and 4 bases at J, with 16 bases between the two ends. The CDR3 region has the DNA TGTGCCAGCAGCTCCTTAGGGGCGGGGTACAATGAGCAGTTCTTC. Translated: CASSSLGAGYNEQFF.

The chain uses TRBV6-4 and TRBJ2-1; D may correspond to TRBD1 or TRBD2 (5 bases each). The CDR3 is 13 amino acids. The germline V gene encodes CDR1 MRHNA and CDR2 SNTAGT. Trimming removed 4 bases at V and 7 bases at J, with 11 bases between. The DNA of the CDR3 is TGTGCCAGCAGTGCCGGGGCGCTAAATGAGCAGTTCTTC. Protein: CASSAGALNEQFF.

V usage is TRBV7-9 and J usage is TRBJ2-5; tentatively, D is TRBD2 (5 bases). Looked up from germline, CDR1 is SEHNR and CDR2 is FQNEAQ (reference sequence). The CDR3 has 16 amino acids. Trimming cost V 1 base and J 0 bases, with 12 bases left between them. This CDR3 reads CASSLVDSWYQETQYF. Here the CDR3 DNA reads TGTGCCAGCAGCTTAGTGGACTCCTGGTACCAAGAGACCCAGTACTTC.

J is TRBJ1-5 and V is TRBV2, with D possibly matching TRBD1 (5 bases). The length of the CDR3 is 17 residues. Between the trimmed V and J ends, which lost 6 bases and 2 bases, there was a span of 20 bases. CDR1 and CDR2 from the germline V gene are SNHLY and FYNNEI. CDR3 DNA sequence: TGTGCCAGCAGCTCCACGAGACAGCTCCTCCGCAATCAGCCCCAGCATTTT. It encodes CASSSTRQLLRNQPQHF.

The CDR3, as DNA: TGTGCCACCAGGGTACTCACCGGGGAGCTGTTTTTT. Its protein is CATRVLTGELFF. This chain joins TRBV15 and TRBJ2-2; D not resolved. The CDR3 has 12 residues. Trimming shortened V by 6 bases and J by 4 bases, and 6 bases separated the two germline ends. The germline CDR1 and CDR2 sequences are LNHNV and YYDKDF (reference sequence).

This rearrangement joins TRBV11-2 to TRBJ1-1; D gene unclear. V shed 5 bases and J shed 1 base, with 8 bases lying between them. Germline lookup yields CDR1 SGHAT and CDR2 FQNNGV. This CDR3 spans 13 amino acids. The chain's CDR3 is CASSAPRNTEAFF. The CDR3 nucleotides read TGTGCCAGCAGCGCCCCGCGGAACACTGAAGCTTTCTTT. Variable domain in full (rest from reference TRBV11-2 and TRBJ1-1): EAGVAQSPRYKIIEKRQSVAFWCNPISGHATLYWYQQILGQGPKLLIQFQNNGVVDDSQLPKDRFSAERLKGVDSTLKIQPAKLEDSAVYLCASSAPRNTEAFFGQGTRLTVV.